This T cell receptor beta chain originates from a study of blood T cell repertoires in COVID-19 (dated by TCRdb to 2020 to 2021). Study-wide context: Samples covering the acute and convalescent phases of COVID-19 were provided by collaborators in the United States, Italy and Spain. The prospective study material was composed of cDNA or gDNA derived from T cells, B-cell-depleted T cells, or PBMCs. The dataset comprised deeply sampled blood TCRbeta repertoires from subjects exposed to, actively infected with, or recovered from COVID-19. The repertoires were released in a freely available public database meant as a resource for research on the immune response to SARS-CoV-2. The samples were drawn from two sources: the first 160 participants of the ongoing ImmuneRACE study, and 1,000 to 1,500 subjects contributed by 6 global collaborators. Sample metadata almost always included a de-identified subject ID, COVID-19 status, age in years and sex. Where available, HLA class I and class II types were obtained from metadata supplied by the sample provider rather than from assay-based typing.

Ends trimmed: V by 6 bases, J by 3 bases; bases unmatched to a gene: 5. The CDR3 numbers 14 residues from cysteine through phenylalanine. Only the CDR3 region is kept as DNA, spanning 42 bases read in frame from base 1. The germline V gene encodes CDR1 SNHLY and CDR2 FYNNEI. In regard to this clone: The antigen it binds to is not known. No much larger clone is present one base from it, and per-base qualities are unavailable.

The immunoSEQ Assay, a bias-controlled multiplex PCR, was used to amplify TCRbeta CDR3 regions from genomic DNA. Processing in the source paper ran as follows. Nucleated cell counts per sample were estimated from amplification of reference gene primers within the assay. To quantify the absolute abundance of each unique TCRbeta CDR3 rearrangement, sequence reads were collapsed and filtered. For each sample, productive Simpson clonality was calculated as the square root of Simpson's diversity index across productive rearrangements. TCRdb limited this immuneACCESS table to in-frame rearrangements with V and J called. A share of clones is missing; checked studies link under half to unresolved V genes, and the rest is unexplained. V, J and clone size are those of that table, while D and trimming were read from the DNA. The sample records roughly 250,000 clones, around 82% of which are singletons. About 5.3% of the sample is in the top ten clones.

Overall study results and their limits: Clinical and demographic metadata were provided uncurated, with the amount varying by source and participant.

The collaborating institutions used their own protocols to collect whole blood in K2EDTA tubes. For TCRbeta analysis, collaborator samples were shipped as frozen whole blood, as isolated PBMCs, or as DNA extracted from either sample type. The material sequenced was peripheral blood. This receptor was obtained from a woman of 80 years or more with active or convalescent COVID-19. The chain was built from TRBV2 and TRBJ1-1; the junction holds 9 bases that match TRBD1. The sequence in DNA is TGTGCCAGCAGCCGGACAGGGGCGGACACTGAAGCTTTCTTT. Its product reads: CASSRTGADTEAFF.